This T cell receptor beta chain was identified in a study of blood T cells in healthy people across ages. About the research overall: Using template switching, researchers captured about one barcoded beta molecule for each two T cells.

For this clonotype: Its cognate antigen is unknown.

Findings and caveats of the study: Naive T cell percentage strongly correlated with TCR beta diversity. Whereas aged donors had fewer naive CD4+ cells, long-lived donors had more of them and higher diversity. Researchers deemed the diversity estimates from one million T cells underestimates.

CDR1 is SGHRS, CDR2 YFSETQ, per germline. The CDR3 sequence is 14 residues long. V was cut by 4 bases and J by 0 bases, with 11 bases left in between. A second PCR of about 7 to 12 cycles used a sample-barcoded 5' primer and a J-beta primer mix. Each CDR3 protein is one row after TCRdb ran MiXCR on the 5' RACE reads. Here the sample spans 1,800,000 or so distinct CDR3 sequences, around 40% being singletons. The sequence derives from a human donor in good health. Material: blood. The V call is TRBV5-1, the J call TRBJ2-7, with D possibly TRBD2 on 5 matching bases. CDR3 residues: CASSNLGSSYEQYF. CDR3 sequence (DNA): TGCGCCAGCAGCAACCTGGGGAGCTCCTACGAGCAGTACTTC.